These 3 T cell receptor beta chains were all obtained from the same sample, sequenced in a study of control samples from healthy donors and cancer patients. Method: immunoSEQ multiplex PCR; TCRdb's copy keeps in-frame clones and lacks some. The sample has roughly 76,000 clones; roughly 93% are singletons. Material: blood. The source of these receptors is a woman aged 18-30 years in good health.

This chain connects TRBV28 to TRBJ2-7; no clear D gene. Germline-derived CDR1 and CDR2 are MDHEN and SYDVKM. The CDR3 extends over 17 amino acids. V shed 4 bases and J shed 0 bases, with 19 bases lying between them. The CDR3 nucleotides are TGTGCCAGCAGTTCCGATATCCCTTTCACGAGCTCCTACGAGCAGTACTTC. It codes for CASSSDIPFTSSYEQYF.

CDR3 residues: CASSGLAGTSSYNEQFF. The CDR3 DNA sequence: TGTGCCAGCAGTGGACTAGCGGGTACCAGCTCCTACAATGAGCAGTTCTTC. The rearrangement links TRBV9 to TRBJ2-1, with 11 bases matching TRBD2. Unmatched junction bases numbered 7, after V lost 5 bases and J lost 0 bases. Germline CDR1 SGDLS, CDR2 YYNGEE. This CDR3 has 17 residues.

The rearrangement joins TRBV5-6 to TRBJ2-7; maybe TRBD2 (5 bases). The CDR3 length is 13 residues. Germline CDR1 is SGHDT and CDR2 is YYEEEE. V lost 4 bases, J lost 3 bases, and 11 bases lay in between. CDR3 residues: CASSQLGSYEQYF. In DNA form, the CDR3 reads TGTGCCAGCAGCCAACTAGGGAGCTACGAGCAGTACTTC.